The clone carrying this T cell receptor (beta chain) was observed once. A much larger clone lies a single base off, so this may be a read error. Germline CDR1 and CDR2: SEHNR and FQNEAQ (reference sequence). The CDR3 is 15 residues long. TCRdb re-called the 5' RACE reads with MiXCR, one entry per CDR3 protein. The sample shows about 890,000 distinct CDR3 sequences, over 9% of them seen only once. This sample is drawn from a study of identical twins. These records were also assigned to another study, of yellow fever vaccine responses in identical twins. That report notes: Twins reportedly mounted vaccine T cell responses that seemed partly convergent, partly personalized.

Sequencing used PBMCs. The clonotype was recovered from a woman aged 18 to 35 in good health. The gene calls are TRBV7-9 and TRBJ2-1; D is perhaps TRBD1 or TRBD2 (7 bases each). The CDR3 region has the DNA TGTGCCAGCAGCCCCAGGGGGGGACCGAACAATGTGCAGTTCTTC. Protein product: CASSPRGGPNNVQFF.